This T cell receptor (beta chain) was found in a study of T cells in tuberculosis. V lost 4 bases and J 3 bases, leaving 21 bases between the germline ends. Germline loops: CDR1 MDHEN, CDR2 SYDVKM. This CDR3 has 17 amino acids. With regard to this clone: Its antigen is undetermined.

General study findings and limits: Samples were chosen by availability of cryopreserved specimens.

Clones were sequenced by immunoSEQ multiplex PCR, and TCRdb holds only the in-frame ones, with some missing. The sample comprises around 30,000 clones, 90% of which are singletons, and about 6.5% rests with the top ten. The receptor's source is a donor under 30 with latent tuberculosis or without tuberculosis infection. The sample comprised PBMCs. V gene TRBV28 combines with J gene TRBJ1-2, with D unresolved. The CDR3 DNA sequence: TGTGCCAGCAGTTCCCTCCCCGGGAGGGCTCAATACTATGGCTACACCTTC. The encoded protein is CASSSLPGRAQYYGYTF.